The sequence of this T cell receptor (beta chain) was determined in a study of blood T cell repertoires in COVID-19. CDR3 length equals 13 residues. Germline CDR1 is LNHDA and CDR2 is SQIVND (reference sequence). Trimming shortened V by 11 bases and J by 4 bases, and 14 bases separated the two germline ends. Clones were sequenced by immunoSEQ multiplex PCR, and TCRdb holds only the in-frame ones, with some missing. The sample records 150,000 or so clones, about 80% being singletons. The receptor was isolated from a woman of 80 years or more with acute or convalescent COVID-19. This chain links TRBV19 with TRBJ2-2; D is possibly TRBD1 (5 bases). Source material: peripheral blood. Written as DNA, the CDR3 is TGTGCCCTCTCAGGGTCGGGCACCGGGGAGCTGTTTTTT. Residues: CALSGSGTGELFF.